This T cell receptor beta chain was captured by sequencing in a study of blood T cell repertoires in COVID-19. Looking at the study overall: The United States, Italy and Spain were the sources of the acute and convalescent COVID-19 samples. T cells, B-cell-depleted T cells, or PBMCs provided the cDNA or gDNA that served as material.

Original data processing: Estimation of nucleated cell counts was performed using reference gene primer amplification. The data were produced by immunoSEQ multiplex PCR, yet TCRdb's version contains in-frame clones alone and is incomplete. That table is the source of V, J and clone size, and D and trimming were worked out from the DNA. The sample has about 88,000 clones; about 88% are singletons. This CDR3 is built from 14 residues. Germline V gene sequence: CDR1 SGHAT, CDR2 FQDESV (reference sequence). Trimming took off 5 bases at V and 1 base at J, with 9 bases between the two ends. This rearrangement joins TRBV11-1 to TRBJ1-5, with D unclear. Sequenced material: peripheral blood. The origin of this receptor is a woman of 80 years or more with acute or convalescent COVID-19. The CDR3 is CASSRGDSNQPQHF. The CDR3 DNA sequence: TGTGCCAGCAGCCGGGGAGACAGCAATCAGCCCCAGCATTTT.